This T cell receptor (beta chain) came from a study of spatial heterogeneity in lung cancer. Time point specified: sample taken at primary tumor resection. TCRdb passed the 5' RACE reads through MiXCR, listing each CDR3 protein once. This table holds about 23,000 distinct CDR3 sequences, around 5% found once. The table lists this clonotype with many counts. The sample in question was PBMCs, obtained at surgery. The source is a male donor with early-stage non-small cell lung cancer.

CDR3 residues: CASRLGGAAYEQYF. The CDR3 DNA reads TGTGCCAGCAGACTCGGGGGGGCGGCCTACGAGCAGTACTTC. The V call is TRBV6-5, the J call TRBJ2-7; TRBD2 agrees at 8 bases. CDR3 size: 14 residues. CDR1 is MNHEY, CDR2 SVGAGI, per germline. Germline trimming cut 6 bases from V and 2 bases from J; bases unmatched to any gene: 6.